This paragraph reports one TCR beta chain. Profiled with immunoSEQ multiplex PCR; TCRdb holds only in-frame clones, not every one. The sample records some 59,000 clones, roughly 94% being singletons. The data are from a study of preoperative IRX-2 immunotherapy in early breast cancer. Trimming shortened V by 1 base and J by 2 bases, and 11 bases separated the two germline ends. CDR1 and CDR2 (germline): LGHNA, YSLEER. This CDR3 is 15 amino acids long. Treatment in this sample: preoperative locoregional IRX-2 cytokine immunotherapy. Patients received preoperative, locoregional IRX-2 cytokine immunotherapy in a phase Ib study.

The sequence was obtained from a human donor with breast cancer. This rearrangement joins TRBV4-3 to TRBJ2-5, with D perhaps given as TRBD1 or TRBD2 (6 bases each). Specimen collection occurred from a patient treated with IRX-2 immunotherapy. The CDR3, as DNA: TGCGCCAGCAGCCAAGGGAGGGGGAATCAAGAGACCCAGTACTTC. It codes for CASSQGRGNQETQYF.